A selection of T cell receptor beta chains follows, all from one sample in a study of CD8 T cells in ankylosing spondylitis. TCRdb re-analysed the 5' RACE reads in MiXCR, keeping a single row per CDR3 protein. The sample consists of around 340,000 distinct CDR3 sequences, approximately 14% of them appearing once. The material sequenced was blood, either unsorted or a sorted T cell fraction (not recorded which). The receptors come from a male donor with ankylosing spondylitis or in good health (not recorded which). The CDR3 runs from the conserved cysteine through the conserved F or W. The D gene is left open where the match is weak. The size field is filled for only some rows; it gives once, few, many or a size class.

V: TRBV10-3; size: many; D: TRBD2; J: TRBJ2-5; CDR3: CAIRLAGEETQYF; DNA: TGTGCCATCAGACTAGCGGGAGAAGAGACCCAGTACTTC
V: TRBV6-1; size: once; D: TRBD2; J: TRBJ2-5; CDR3: CASRPGLAETQYF; DNA: TGTGCCAGCCGCCCGGGACTAGCTGAGACCCAGTACTTC
V: TRBV5-1; size: -; D: -; J: TRBJ1-1; CDR3: CASSPLDRPMNTEAFF; DNA: TGCGCCAGCAGCCCTCTAGACAGGCCTATGAACACTGAAGCTTTCTTT
V: TRBV6-1; size: -; D: TRBD1; J: TRBJ2-5; CDR3: CASRQTGGRETQYF; DNA: TGTGCCAGCAGACAGACAGGGGGGAGAGAGACCCAGTACTTC
V: TRBV10-3; size: -; D: -; J: TRBJ1-1; CDR3: CATGLLNTEAFF; DNA: TGTGCCACCGGACTGTTGAACACTGAAGCTTTCTTT
V: TRBV24-1; size: few; D: TRBD2; J: TRBJ2-1; CDR3: CATRGLAGDDEQFF; DNA: TGTGCCACCAGGGGACTAGCGGGAGACGATGAGCAGTTCTTC
V: TRBV7-2; size: -; D: TRBD2; J: TRBJ2-5; CDR3: CASSPPSGGETQYF; DNA: TGTGCCAGCAGCCCTCCTAGCGGGGGGGAGACCCAGTACTTC
V: TRBV5-6; size: many; D: -; J: TRBJ2-1; CDR3: CASSVTGMVEQFF; DNA: TGTGCCAGCAGCGTTACAGGGATGGTAGAGCAGTTCTTC
V: TRBV4-2; size: -; D: -; J: TRBJ2-5; CDR3: CASSQDPTVETQYF; DNA: TGTGCCAGCAGCCAAGATCCTACAGTGGAGACCCAGTACTTC
V: TRBV12-3/TRBV12-4; size: -; D: TRBD2; J: TRBJ2-1; CDR3: CASSWTRYNEQFF; DNA: TGTGCCAGCAGTTGGACTAGATACAATGAGCAGTTCTTC
V: TRBV2; size: few; D: -; J: TRBJ2-7; CDR3: CASSAPEQYF; DNA: TGTGCCAGCAGTGCCCCCGAGCAGTACTTC
V: TRBV11-2; size: few; D: -; J: TRBJ2-7; CDR3: CASSRWSSYEQYF; DNA: TGTGCCAGCAGCAGGTGGAGCTCCTACGAGCAGTACTTC
V: TRBV12-3/TRBV12-4; size: many; D: TRBD1; J: TRBJ1-5; CDR3: CASRTGGREQPQHF; DNA: TGTGCCAGCAGAACAGGGGGTCGAGAACAGCCCCAGCATTTT
V: TRBV5-1; size: few; D: TRBD2; J: TRBJ2-1; CDR3: CASSLDSGRWNEQFF; DNA: TGCGCCAGCAGCTTGGACAGCGGGAGGTGGAATGAGCAGTTCTTC
V: TRBV7-9; size: few; D: TRBD1; J: TRBJ1-6; CDR3: CASSLGTEGSPLHF; DNA: TGTGCCAGCAGCTTGGGGACAGAAGGGTCACCCCTCCACTTT
V: TRBV19; size: many; D: -; J: TRBJ2-5; CDR3: CASSITRQETQYF; DNA: TGTGCCAGTAGTATAACCCGCCAAGAGACCCAGTACTTC
V: TRBV4-1; size: few; D: TRBD1; J: TRBJ2-7; CDR3: CASSQPGQGAYEQYF; DNA: TGCGCCAGCAGCCAACCGGGACAGGGGGCCTACGAGCAGTACTTC
V: TRBV12-3/TRBV12-4; size: few; D: TRBD1; J: TRBJ2-2; CDR3: CASSLGAGTGTKLFF; DNA: TGTGCCAGCAGTTTAGGTGCCGGGACAGGGACGAAGCTGTTTTTT
V: TRBV10-3; size: few; D: -; J: TRBJ2-2; CDR3: CAIRDSGYTGELFF; DNA: TGTGCCATCAGGGATAGTGGTTATACCGGGGAGCTGTTTTTT
V: TRBV5-1; size: -; D: -; J: TRBJ2-3; CDR3: CASSLAQTDTQYF; DNA: TGCGCCAGCAGCTTGGCCCAGACAGATACGCAGTATTTT
V: TRBV6-5; size: few; D: -; J: TRBJ1-2; CDR3: CASSSPRRGDYGYTF; DNA: TGTGCCAGCAGTTCCCCTCGACGGGGGGACTATGGCTACACCTTC
V: TRBV20-1; size: once; D: -; J: TRBJ2-1; CDR3: CSAGGVYNEQFF; DNA: TGCAGTGCCGGAGGGGTCTACAATGAGCAGTTCTTC
V: TRBV5-6; size: few; D: TRBD2; J: TRBJ2-1; CDR3: CASSLAGTSGGRYNEQFF; DNA: TGTGCCAGCAGCTTGGCCGGAACTAGCGGGGGCCGCTACAATGAGCAGTTCTTC
V: TRBV6-5; size: -; D: TRBD1; J: TRBJ2-1; CDR3: CASSYGTVYNEQFF; DNA: TGTGCCAGCAGTTACGGGACAGTGTACAATGAGCAGTTCTTC
V: TRBV30; size: few; D: -; J: TRBJ2-3; CDR3: CAWSVSRALTDTQYF; DNA: TGTGCCTGGAGTGTCAGCAGGGCCCTCACAGATACGCAGTATTTT
V: TRBV27; size: -; D: -; J: TRBJ2-1; CDR3: CASSLSASSLSYNEQFF; DNA: TGTGCCAGCAGCCTCTCAGCTAGCAGCCTATCCTACAATGAGCAGTTCTTC
V: TRBV20-1; size: many; D: TRBD2; J: TRBJ2-2; CDR3: CSAINSGSTGELFF; DNA: TGCAGTGCTATAAATAGCGGGTCCACCGGGGAGCTGTTTTTT
V: TRBV7-9; size: few; D: -; J: TRBJ1-5; CDR3: CASSLAEINQPQHF; DNA: TGTGCCAGCAGCTTAGCAGAAATCAATCAGCCCCAGCATTTT
V: TRBV7-2; size: few; D: TRBD1; J: TRBJ2-7; CDR3: CASSPPNRGSYEQYF; DNA: TGTGCCAGCAGCCCGCCCAACAGGGGCTCCTACGAGCAGTACTTC
V: TRBV6-1; size: -; D: -; J: TRBJ2-7; CDR3: CASSGGPKLPGEQYF; DNA: TGTGCCAGCAGTGGGGGGCCGAAGTTACCTGGCGAGCAGTACTTC
V: TRBV20-1; size: -; D: -; J: TRBJ2-3; CDR3: CTSLRPGADTQYF; DNA: TGCACCTCCCTCCGGCCTGGGGCAGATACGCAGTATTTT
V: TRBV25-1; size: -; D: -; J: TRBJ1-1; CDR3: CASGGRFEAFF; DNA: TGTGCCAGCGGAGGTAGGTTTGAAGCTTTCTTT
V: TRBV5-4; size: -; D: -; J: TRBJ1-3; CDR3: CASSPDLNTIYF; DNA: TGTGCCAGCAGCCCGGACCTTAACACCATATATTTT
V: TRBV5-1; size: few; D: -; J: TRBJ2-3; CDR3: CASRQEPSTDTQYF; DNA: TGCGCCAGCAGACAGGAGCCGTCCACAGATACGCAGTATTTT
V: TRBV20-1; size: few; D: -; J: TRBJ2-7; CDR3: CSASRGSHLYEQYF; DNA: TGCAGTGCTAGTAGAGGGTCCCACCTCTACGAGCAGTACTTC